The 15 T cell receptor beta chains given below trace back to one sample, sequenced in a study of cytomegalovirus exposure and HLA in healthy donors. 60 Vbeta and 13 Jbeta primers were used in PCR. Only in-frame clones appear in the TCRdb table, and some are missing; sequencing was by immunoSEQ multiplex PCR. The sample has around 150,000 clones, about 63% seen once. The specimen sequenced was PBMCs. The receptors originated from a woman aged 40 to 49 in good health and CMV-seropositive.

The chain recombines TRBV7-2 with TRBJ1-5; no definite D call. V was cut by 5 bases and J by 3 bases, with 8 bases left in between. Looked up from germline, CDR1 is SGHTA and CDR2 is FQGNSA. This CDR3 contains 13 residues. As DNA, the CDR3 is TGTGCCAGCAGCATCCGGGACAATCAGCCCCAGCATTTT. This encodes CASSIRDNQPQHF.

The chain recombines TRBV4-3 with TRBJ2-2; 8 bases match TRBD1. The germline gives CDR1 LGHNA, CDR2 YSLEER. With 4 bases clipped from V and 6 bases from J, the junction kept 13 bases outside the gene matches. This CDR3 contains 17 residues. CDR3 DNA: TGCGCCAGCAGCCGAGCTCGGACAGGGATAGGCGCCGGGGAGCTGTTTTTT. This sequence encodes CASSRARTGIGAGELFF.

This clone was recorded only once. The chain recombines TRBV19 with TRBJ1-1; D is unclear. From germline, CDR1 is LNHDA and CDR2 SQIVND (reference sequence). CDR3 size: 15 residues. Trimming took off 1 base at V and 3 bases at J, with 12 bases between the two ends. The CDR3 protein is CASSIVAEADTEAFF. The DNA for the CDR3 is TGTGCCAGTAGTATAGTAGCCGAGGCGGACACTGAAGCTTTCTTT.

The chain uses TRBV28 and TRBJ1-6, with TRBD1 matching over 9 bases. This CDR3 has 15 amino acids. Germline CDR1 is MDHEN and CDR2 is SYDVKM. The V gene end was trimmed by 8 bases and the J gene end by 6 bases; junction bases not matched to a gene: 8. The CDR3 nucleotides are TGTGCCAGCTGGGGGGGGGACAGGGTTAATTCACCCCTCCACTTT. It specifies CASWGGDRVNSPLHF.

In this sample, this clone turned up once. This rearrangement joins TRBV7-6 to TRBJ1-3, with D maybe TRBD1 (6 bases). The germline V gene encodes CDR1 SGHVS and CDR2 FNYEAQ. This CDR3 is built from 15 residues. Trimming took 1 base from V and 2 from J, leaving 9 bases between them. This chain's CDR3 is CASSLGAGAGNTIYF. CDR3 in DNA: TGTGCCAGCAGCTTAGGGGCAGGGGCTGGAAACACCATATATTTT.

About this clone: One junction end does not reproduce the germline sequence, and a read error may be involved. The rearrangement links TRBV7-9 to TRBJ1-6, with D perhaps matching TRBD1 (6 bases). Germline V gene sequence: CDR1 SEHNR, CDR2 FQNEAQ (reference sequence). The CDR3 is 15 residues long. CDR3: CASSSRGGYNSPLNF. In DNA form, the CDR3 reads TGTGCCAGCAGTTCCAGGGGCGGCTATAATTCACCCCTCAACTTT.

The V call is TRBV7-9, the J call TRBJ1-1, with unresolved D. Germline loops: CDR1 SEHNR, CDR2 FQNEAQ (reference sequence). The CDR3 covers 12 residues. Trimming removed 3 bases from V and 8 bases from J, with 10 bases in between. This CDR3 reads CASSFSTGEAFF. As DNA, the CDR3 is TGTGCCAGCAGCTTTAGCACGGGGGAAGCTTTCTTT. Variable domain in full (rest from reference TRBV7-9 and TRBJ1-1): DTGVSQNPRHKITKRGQNVTFRCDPISEHNRLYWYRQTLGQGPEFLTYFQNEAQLEKSRLLSDRFSAERPKGSFSTLEIQRTEQGDSAMYLCASSFSTGEAFFGQGTRLTVV.

The J gene is TRBJ2-2, the V gene TRBV28; 10 bases fit TRBD2. The length of the CDR3 is 15 residues. Germline trimming cut 5 bases from V and 4 bases from J; bases unmatched to any gene: 4. Germline loops: CDR1 MDHEN, CDR2 SYDVKM. Here the CDR3 reads CASSIAGGITGELFF. In nucleotides, the CDR3 is TGTGCCAGCAGTATAGCGGGGGGTATCACCGGGGAGCTGTTTTTT. Full variable domain (outside the CDR3, taken from reference TRBV28 and TRBJ2-2): DVKVTQSSRYLVKRTGEKVFLECVQDMDHENMFWYRQDPGLGLRLIYFSYDVKMKEKGDIPEGYSVSREKKERFSLILESASTNQTSMYLCASSIAGGITGELFFGEGSRLTVL.

The V gene is TRBV28, the J gene TRBJ1-5; TRBD1 is a possible D gene (6 bases). This CDR3 contains 15 residues. V lost 10 bases and J lost 2, with 18 bases in between. Germline V CDR1 and CDR2: MDHEN, SYDVKM. CDR3 sequence (DNA): TGTGCCACTTTTTTCGGGGGGGCCGGCAATCAGCCCCAGCATTTT. Protein sequence: CATFFGGAGNQPQHF.

The rearrangement joins TRBV20-1 to TRBJ2-7, with D maybe TRBD2 (5 bases). There are 11 residues in the CDR3. Between the trimmed V and J ends, which lost 3 bases and 4 bases, there was a span of 7 bases. Germline lookup yields CDR1 DFQATT and CDR2 SNEGSKA (reference sequence). This CDR3 reads CSARGGYEQYF. CDR3 DNA sequence: TGCAGTGCTAGGGGCGGGTACGAGCAGTACTTC.

V usage is TRBV28 and J usage is TRBJ1-5, with TRBD1 matching 9 bases. Trimming cost V 3 bases and J 3 bases; bases outside gene matches: 12. In germline, CDR1 is MDHEN, CDR2 SYDVKM. The CDR3 is 18 residues long. The CDR3 region is CASSLGLGQGDPNQPQHF. DNA of the CDR3: TGTGCCAGCAGTTTGGGTTTGGGACAGGGAGACCCCAATCAGCCCCAGCATTTT.

The V gene is TRBV5-4, the J gene TRBJ2-3; TRBD2 aligns across 12 bases. The CDR3 spans 16 residues. Unmatched junction bases numbered 4, after V lost 4 bases and J lost 1 base. CDR1 SGHNT and CDR2 YYREEE come from the germline V gene (reference sequence). The CDR3 here is CASSPRTSGGTDTQYF. CDR3 DNA sequence: TGTGCCAGCAGCCCCCGGACTAGCGGGGGCACAGATACGCAGTATTTT.

The chain employs TRBV5-1 and TRBJ1-3; D not resolved. This CDR3 is built from 16 residues. The germline V and J ends were trimmed by 3 bases and 2 bases, with 15 bases remaining between them. CDR1 SGHRS and CDR2 YFSETQ come from the germline V gene. CDR3 amino acids: CASSSGPPGTGNTIYF. The CDR3, as DNA: TGCGCCAGCAGCTCCGGTCCTCCCGGGACTGGAAACACCATATATTTT.

The J gene is TRBJ1-4, the V gene TRBV7-2; D possibly corresponds to TRBD1 (5 bases). Germline assignment: CDR1 SGHTA and CDR2 FQGNSA. V was shortened by 4 bases and J by 7 bases, with 7 bases between the two germline ends. The CDR3 is 12 residues long. The CDR3 is CASSWGFEKLFF. DNA of the CDR3: TGTGCCAGCAGCTGGGGCTTTGAAAAACTGTTTTTT.

This chain uses TRBV7-2 with TRBJ2-7, with D perhaps matching TRBD1 (5 bases). CDR1 and CDR2 (germline): SGHTA, FQGNSA. Trimming took 3 bases from V and 5 from J, leaving 14 bases between them. The CDR3 has 14 residues. CDR3 loop: CASSLSQVVDEQYF. The CDR3 DNA is TGTGCCAGCAGCTTGTCACAGGTTGTCGACGAGCAGTACTTC.